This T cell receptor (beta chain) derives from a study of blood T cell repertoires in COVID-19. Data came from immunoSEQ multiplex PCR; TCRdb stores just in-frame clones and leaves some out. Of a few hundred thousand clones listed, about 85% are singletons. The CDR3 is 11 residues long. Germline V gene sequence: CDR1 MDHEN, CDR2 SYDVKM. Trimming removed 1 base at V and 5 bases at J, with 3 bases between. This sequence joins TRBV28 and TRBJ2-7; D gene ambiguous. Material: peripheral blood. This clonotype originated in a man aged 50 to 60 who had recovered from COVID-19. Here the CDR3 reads CASSLSDEQYF. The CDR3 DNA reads TGTGCCAGCAGTTTATCAGACGAGCAGTACTTC.